The clone carrying this TCR beta chain is a singleton in its sample. Its antigen is unidentified. The CDR3 has 15 residues. V was pared by 6 bases and J by 4 bases, with 17 bases between. Per the germline V gene, CDR1 is SNHLY and CDR2 is FYNNEI. This record comes from a study of shared clonotypes between healthy human individuals. As handled by the study authors: ImmunoSEQ yielded junction-only sequences lacking quality scores, so filtering differed. The protocol was immunoSEQ multiplex PCR, while the TCRdb copy is restricted to in-frame clones and leaves out a portion. D and trimming come from the DNA, and the V and J calls and clone size come from that table. Of about 1 million clones listed, more than 60% are singletons. Study results and caveats: Between a few donors, naive CD4 clonotypes were shared at a level of approximately 5%. Compared with memory subsets, naive subsets generally had larger estimated richness.

The genes are TRBV2 and TRBJ2-3; D is perhaps TRBD1 or TRBD2 (5 bases each). The sequenced sample consisted of memory CD4+ T cells sorted from blood. Subset indicated: CD45RA-negative fraction. The clonotype comes from a man between 18 and 29 years old in good health. CDR3 nucleotides: TGTGCCAGCAGCGCCGGGGCAAAACTCGCAGATACGCAGTATTTT. This translates into CASSAGAKLADTQYF.